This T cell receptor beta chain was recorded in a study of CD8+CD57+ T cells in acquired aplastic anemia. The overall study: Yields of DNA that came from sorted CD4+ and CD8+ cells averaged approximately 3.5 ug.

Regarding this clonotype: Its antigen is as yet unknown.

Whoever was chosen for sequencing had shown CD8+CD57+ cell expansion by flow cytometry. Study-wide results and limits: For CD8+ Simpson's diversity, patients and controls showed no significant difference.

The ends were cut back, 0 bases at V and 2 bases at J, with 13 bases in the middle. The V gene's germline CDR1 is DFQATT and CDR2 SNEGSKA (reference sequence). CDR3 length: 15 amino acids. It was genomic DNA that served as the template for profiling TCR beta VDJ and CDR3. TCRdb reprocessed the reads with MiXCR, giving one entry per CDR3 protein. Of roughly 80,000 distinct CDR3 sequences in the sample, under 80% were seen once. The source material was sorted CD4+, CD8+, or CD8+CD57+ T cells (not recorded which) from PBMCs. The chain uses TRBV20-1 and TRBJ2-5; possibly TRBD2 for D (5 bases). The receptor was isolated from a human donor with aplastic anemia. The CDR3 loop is CSAREQRLFQETQYF. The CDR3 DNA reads TGCAGTGCTAGAGAACAGCGGTTGTTTCAAGAGACCCAGTACTTC.